The sequence of this T cell receptor (beta chain) was determined in a study of cytomegalovirus exposure and HLA in healthy donors. This clone was seen a single time. What it recognizes is unknown. Study-level results: For cytomegalovirus status, the classifier reportedly gave diagnoses with high specificity and sensitivity. In an earlier analysis, about 90% or about 30%: the productive usage of most TCR beta V segments.

The PCR contained 60 Vbeta and 13 Jbeta primers. Produced via immunoSEQ multiplex PCR; TCRdb's table is partial and in-frame only. The sample holds under 200,000 clones; 75% to 90% are singletons and the top ten take approximately 2%. Sequencing was done on a sample of PBMCs. The sequence was collected from a human donor in good health.

The CDR3 nucleotides are TGCGCCAGCAGCCAAGATACCGATATGGAGGGTTATGGGTATGGCTACACCTTC. Amino acids: CASSQDTDMEGYGYGYTF. The genes are TRBV4-1 and TRBJ1-2; D unclear. Germline loops: CDR1 MGHRA, CDR2 YSYEKL. V lost 0 bases, J lost 5 bases, and 22 bases lay in between. The CDR3 contains 18 residues.